This TCR beta chain is drawn from a study of blood T cell repertoires in COVID-19 (dated by TCRdb to about 2020). Regarding the research as a whole: The collaborator samples originated in the United States, Italy and Spain and spanned the acute and convalescent phases of COVID-19. Subjects who had been exposed to COVID-19, were actively infected with it, or had recovered from it provided the deeply sampled blood TCRbeta repertoires that made up the dataset. The material from the prospective study consisted of cDNA or gDNA derived from T cells, B-cell-depleted T cells, or PBMCs. The repertoires were made available in a free public database intended to serve as a resource for research on the immune response to SARS-CoV-2. Where HLA class I and class II types were available, the types were taken from metadata supplied by the sample provider, not from assay-based typing. The sample metadata nearly always contained a de-identified subject ID, COVID-19 status, age in years and sex. The samples were drawn from the first 160 participants of the ongoing ImmuneRACE study and from 950 to 1,500 subjects provided by 6 global collaborators. Study-wide conclusions, independent of this receptor: The amount of clinical and demographic metadata varied by source and participant and was provided uncurated.

A note on this clone: This receptor's antigen is unknown. Base qualities were left out, and no much larger clone turns up one base away.

The CDR3 runs 19 amino acids, cysteine and phenylalanine included. Kept here is only the CDR3 DNA, which spans 57 bases and is read in frame from base 1. Trimming takes 4 bases off V and 1 base off J; junction bases not matched to a gene: 14. Sequences SGHNT (CDR1) and YYREEE (CDR2) are obtained from the germline V gene (reference sequence). TCRbeta CDR3 regions were amplified from genomic DNA using the immunoSEQ Assay, a bias-controlled multiplex PCR. The study's processing was this. Nucleated cell counts per sample were estimated from amplification of reference gene primers within the assay. To quantify the absolute abundance of each unique TCRbeta CDR3 rearrangement, sequence reads were collapsed and filtered. For each sample, productive Simpson clonality was calculated as the square root of Simpson's diversity index across productive rearrangements. The immuneACCESS repertoire file appears here via TCRdb, limited to in-frame rearrangements. These files lack a portion of the clones; in checked studies, under half of the deficit traces to unresolved V genes, and the cause of the others is not known. The D gene and trimming were derived from the DNA, and the V and J assignments and clone size from that table. The sample table records about 23,000 clones; 90% to 95% of these occur just once. Clones ranked in the top ten supply about 4% of the sample.

Whole blood was collected in K2EDTA tubes by collaborating institutions according to the institutions' own protocols. Collaborator samples were shipped for TCRbeta analysis as frozen whole blood, isolated PBMCs, or DNA extracted from either sample type. Recombination joined TRBV5-4 with TRBJ1-6, with 7 middle bases fitting TRBD1. This clonotype was obtained from a woman between 50 and 59 years old with active COVID-19. The sample comprised peripheral blood. At the DNA level, the sequence is TGTGCCAGCAGCCCCCAAGCCGGGACAGAAGGTTCCTATAATTCACCCCTCCACTTT. This sequence encodes CASSPQAGTEGSYNSPLHF. The CDR3 plus the reference TRBV5-4 and TRBJ1-6 genes for the other parts give the full variable domain: ETGVTQSPTHLIKTRGQQVTLRCSSQSGHNTVSWYQQALGQGPQFIFQYYREEENGRGNFPPRFSGLQFPNYSSELNVNALELDDSALYLCASSPQAGTEGSYNSPLHFGNGTRLTVT.